The rows below give T cell receptor beta chains drawn from one sample of a study of metastatic and nonmetastatic thyroid tumors. TCRdb reprocessed the PCR reads using MiXCR. Among about 5,000 clones, 25% to 35% were seen once, and the ten largest hold roughly a tenth. The sample taken for sequencing was adjacent normal tissue. The receptors derive from a female donor with papillary thyroid cancer or a benign thyroid nodule (not recorded which). Some clones in this sample may be carry-over from other donors' samples. The CDR3 runs from the conserved cysteine through the conserved F or W. Each record gives: V gene, clone size, J gene, D gene, CDR3 DNA, CDR3 protein. A D gene is named only where the DNA matches it firmly. The size entry is marked missing in some rows and otherwise reads once, few, many or a size class.

v_call: TRBV9
clone_size: few
j_call: TRBJ2-7
d_call: TRBD2
cdr3_nt: TGTGCCAGCAGCCCAGGACTAGCGGGAGAGTCCTACGAGCAGTACTTC
cdr3_aa: CASSPGLAGESYEQYF

v_call: TRBV11-2
clone_size: .
j_call: TRBJ2-3
d_call: TRBD2
cdr3_nt: TGTGCCAGCACCGATAGCGGGAGGCTGAGCACAGATACGCAGTATTTT
cdr3_aa: CASTDSGRLSTDTQYF

v_call: TRBV5-1
clone_size: .
j_call: TRBJ2-6
d_call: .
cdr3_nt: TGCGCCAGCAGCTCGGGCATCTCTGGGGCCAACGTCCTGACTTTC
cdr3_aa: CASSSGISGANVLTF

v_call: TRBV7-8
clone_size: .
j_call: TRBJ2-7
d_call: TRBD2
cdr3_nt: TGTGCCAGCAGCTCCGGACTAGCGGGGGCCTACGAGCAGTACTTC
cdr3_aa: CASSSGLAGAYEQYF

v_call: TRBV6-4
clone_size: .
j_call: TRBJ2-7
d_call: TRBD2
cdr3_nt: TGTGCCAGCAGACTAGCGGCTTCCTACGAGCAGTACTTC
cdr3_aa: CASRLAASYEQYF

v_call: TRBV18
clone_size: .
j_call: TRBJ2-2
d_call: .
cdr3_nt: TGTGCCAGCTCACCACCGCAGGGCAGCACCGGGGAGCTGTTTTTT
cdr3_aa: CASSPPQGSTGELFF

v_call: TRBV2
clone_size: few
j_call: TRBJ1-3
d_call: TRBD1
cdr3_nt: TGTGCCAGCAGTAAGACGGACAGGGTTGGAAACACCATATATTTT
cdr3_aa: CASSKTDRVGNTIYF

v_call: TRBV6-1
clone_size: .
j_call: TRBJ1-5
d_call: .
cdr3_nt: TGTGCCAGCAGTGAAGGGGGGACTCAGCCCCAGCATTTT
cdr3_aa: CASSEGGTQPQHF

v_call: TRBV29-1
clone_size: .
j_call: TRBJ1-2
d_call: .
cdr3_nt: TGCAGCGTCGACGAATCTAACTATGGCTACACCTTC
cdr3_aa: CSVDESNYGYTF

v_call: TRBV11-2
clone_size: .
j_call: TRBJ2-1
d_call: TRBD2
cdr3_nt: TGTGCCAGCAGCCCCGTCGGCGGGAGAAGGGACGCTGAGCAGTTCTTC
cdr3_aa: CASSPVGGRRDAEQFF

v_call: TRBV20-1
clone_size: .
j_call: TRBJ1-1
d_call: .
cdr3_nt: TGCAGTGCTAGACCGGGGCAAAGAGCTTTCTTT
cdr3_aa: CSARPGQRAFF

v_call: TRBV30
clone_size: .
j_call: TRBJ2-7
d_call: TRBD1
cdr3_nt: TGTGCCTCGGCAGGGGGATACGAGCAGTACTTC
cdr3_aa: CASAGGYEQYF

v_call: TRBV5-1
clone_size: .
j_call: TRBJ1-2
d_call: .
cdr3_nt: TGCGCCAGCAGCTCCGCGGGGATTGATGGCTACACCTTC
cdr3_aa: CASSSAGIDGYTF

v_call: TRBV5-6
clone_size: medium-sized
j_call: TRBJ1-5
d_call: .
cdr3_nt: TGTGCCAGCAGCTTGAAGGGCAGGGGAGGGCATTTT
cdr3_aa: CASSLKGRGGHF

v_call: TRBV27
clone_size: many
j_call: TRBJ2-5
d_call: TRBD1
cdr3_nt: TGTGCCAGCAGTGACTATACAGGGGGCGAAAAAGAGACCCAGTACTTC
cdr3_aa: CASSDYTGGEKETQYF

v_call: TRBV12-3/TRBV12-4
clone_size: few
j_call: TRBJ1-1
d_call: .
cdr3_nt: TGTGCCAGCAGTTTCGGAGGGTCCTTGAACACTGAAGCTTTCTTT
cdr3_aa: CASSFGGSLNTEAFF

v_call: TRBV6-2/TRBV6-3
clone_size: few
j_call: TRBJ1-3
d_call: TRBD1
cdr3_nt: TGTGCCAGCACTTCCCGGGACAGAGTGTCGCGGGGAAACACCATATATTTT
cdr3_aa: CASTSRDRVSRGNTIYF

v_call: TRBV6-1
clone_size: .
j_call: TRBJ1-6
d_call: .
cdr3_nt: TGTGCCAGCAGTCAAGACGAAATGGGGGGCGATTCACCCCTCCACTTT
cdr3_aa: CASSQDEMGGDSPLHF

v_call: TRBV19
clone_size: .
j_call: TRBJ2-2
d_call: .
cdr3_nt: TGTGCCAGTAGTCCTTTCTCGAACACCGGGGAGCTGTTTTTT
cdr3_aa: CASSPFSNTGELFF

v_call: TRBV6-6
clone_size: .
j_call: TRBJ1-1
d_call: .
cdr3_nt: TGTGCCAGCAGTTACGTACGGAGGCAGGGGCGGTTGGACACTGAAGCTTTCTTT
cdr3_aa: CASSYVRRQGRLDTEAFF

v_call: TRBV6-2/TRBV6-3
clone_size: medium-sized
j_call: TRBJ2-6
d_call: TRBD1
cdr3_nt: TGTGCCAGCAGTTCGGGGGACAGGGAGGGGGCTGGGGCCAACGTCCTGACTTTC
cdr3_aa: CASSSGDREGAGANVLTF

v_call: TRBV28
clone_size: .
j_call: TRBJ2-7
d_call: TRBD1
cdr3_nt: TGTGCCAGCAGTATAGACTTCGGGACAGGGGCGAGGTACGAGCAGTACTTC
cdr3_aa: CASSIDFGTGARYEQYF

v_call: TRBV27
clone_size: few
j_call: TRBJ2-7
d_call: TRBD1
cdr3_nt: TGTGCCAGCAGGAGTCCCGCCGGGACAGGCTCCTACGAGCAGTACTTC
cdr3_aa: CASRSPAGTGSYEQYF

v_call: TRBV20-1
clone_size: .
j_call: TRBJ1-6
d_call: .
cdr3_nt: TGCAGTGCTAGAGGGACAAGTAATTCACCCCTCCACTTT
cdr3_aa: CSARGTSNSPLHF

v_call: TRBV11-3
clone_size: .
j_call: TRBJ1-2
d_call: .
cdr3_nt: TGTGCCAGCAGCTTGGTGAAGGGCTATGGCTACACCTTC
cdr3_aa: CASSLVKGYGYTF

v_call: TRBV19
clone_size: medium-sized
j_call: TRBJ1-6
d_call: .
cdr3_nt: TGTGCCAGTAGTAGGGGCAGGGTGATGGATTCACCCCTCCACTTT
cdr3_aa: CASSRGRVMDSPLHF

v_call: TRBV11-3
clone_size: .
j_call: TRBJ2-2
d_call: .
cdr3_nt: TGTGCCAGCAGCTTAGAGACGGGGACCGGGGAGCTGTTTTTT
cdr3_aa: CASSLETGTGELFF

v_call: TRBV20-1
clone_size: .
j_call: TRBJ2-7
d_call: TRBD1
cdr3_nt: TGCAGTGTCCGAAGATTTGGACAGGACACCTACGAGCAGTACTTC
cdr3_aa: CSVRRFGQDTYEQYF

v_call: TRBV2
clone_size: few
j_call: TRBJ2-5
d_call: .
cdr3_nt: TGTGCCAGCAGTTTTAAGGGACAAGAGACCCAGTACTTC
cdr3_aa: CASSFKGQETQYF

v_call: TRBV5-1
clone_size: .
j_call: TRBJ2-1
d_call: .
cdr3_nt: TGCGCCAGCAGCTTGGCGGGCAGTACCTACAATGAGCAGTTCTTC
cdr3_aa: CASSLAGSTYNEQFF

v_call: TRBV12-3/TRBV12-4
clone_size: few
j_call: TRBJ2-7
d_call: .
cdr3_nt: TGTGCCAGCAGTTACCGGGACTCCTTTCAGTACTTC
cdr3_aa: CASSYRDSFQYF

v_call: TRBV5-1
clone_size: .
j_call: TRBJ2-2
d_call: .
cdr3_nt: TGCGCCAGCAGCTTGGGGCACAGGGACCCGAACACCGGGGAGCTGTTTTTT
cdr3_aa: CASSLGHRDPNTGELFF

v_call: TRBV6-1
clone_size: few
j_call: TRBJ2-7
d_call: TRBD1
cdr3_nt: TGTGCCAGCGCCCGGGACAGGGAGTACGAGCGGTACTTC
cdr3_aa: CASARDREYERYF

v_call: TRBV4-1
clone_size: .
j_call: TRBJ2-1
d_call: .
cdr3_nt: TGCGCCAGCAGCCAAGTTGGCGGTTACAATGAGCAGTTCTTC
cdr3_aa: CASSQVGGYNEQFF

v_call: TRBV27
clone_size: .
j_call: TRBJ1-1
d_call: .
cdr3_nt: TGTGCCAGCAGGTCAGTGGCCATGAACACTGAAGCTTTCTTT
cdr3_aa: CASRSVAMNTEAFF

v_call: TRBV20-1
clone_size: medium-sized
j_call: TRBJ2-5
d_call: TRBD2
cdr3_nt: TGCAGTGCTAGTGCTAGCGGGGGGGGGTACCAAGAGACCCAGTACTTC
cdr3_aa: CSASASGGGYQETQYF

v_call: TRBV6-1
clone_size: .
j_call: TRBJ1-2
d_call: .
cdr3_nt: TGTGCCAGCAGTGAATGGGAGGGAGTTATTAGTGGCTACACCTTC
cdr3_aa: CASSEWEGVISGYTF